The 8 T cell receptor beta chains presented below share a single source sample, sequenced in a study of T cell responses to AZD1222 COVID-19 vaccine. Data came from immunoSEQ multiplex PCR; TCRdb stores just in-frame clones and leaves some out. The table includes some 150,000 clones, roughly nine tenths detected once. The sample here was peripheral blood, taken after recovery from COVID-19. The receptors stem from an adult who had recovered from COVID-19.

The chain recombines TRBV28 with TRBJ2-5; 12 positions match TRBD2. The CDR3 extends over 17 amino acids. The J segment lost 4 bases and the V segment lost 5 bases, leaving 11 bases of the junction unmatched. CDR1 and CDR2 from the germline V gene are MDHEN and SYDVKM. This chain's CDR3 is CASSTWASGRALETQYF. The CDR3 DNA reads as TGTGCCAGCAGTACATGGGCTAGCGGGAGGGCCCTAGAGACCCAGTACTTC.

The chain combines TRBV5-1 with TRBJ2-3; 9 nucleotides match TRBD2. The CDR3 has 15 residues. The V gene's germline CDR1 is SGHRS and CDR2 YFSETQ. With V trimmed by 3 bases and J by 5 bases, 7 bases remained unmatched. CDR3 nucleotides: TGCGCCAGCAGCTCCGTAGCGGGAGCTTTAGATACGCAGTATTTT. Amino acid sequence: CASSSVAGALDTQYF.

The J gene is TRBJ2-7, the V gene TRBV5-8; tentative D call: TRBD2 (6 bases). The CDR3 is 13 residues long. Germline V gene sequence: CDR1 SGHTS, CDR2 YDEGEE. The V end was cut by 4 bases, the J end by 2 bases, with 10 bases between. CDR3 protein: CASSPGLTYEQYF. CDR3 bases: TGTGCCAGCAGCCCCGGACTAACCTACGAGCAGTACTTC.

This clone showed up just once. V and J are TRBV25-1 and TRBJ2-7; maybe TRBD2 (5 bases). The CDR3 extends over 13 amino acids. Per the germline V gene, CDR1 is MGHDK and CDR2 is SYGVNS. The V end lost 8 bases, the J end lost 0 bases, and 11 bases lay between the germline ends. The CDR3 DNA sequence: TGTGCCAGCCCGAGGGCCCTCTCCTACGAGCAGTACTTC. Protein: CASPRALSYEQYF.

The V and J genes are TRBV7-3 and TRBJ2-3, with TRBD2 matching over 11 bases. Germline assignment: CDR1 SGHTA and CDR2 FQGTGA. Unmatched junction bases numbered 9, after V lost 1 base and J lost 3 bases. The CDR3 consists of 18 residues. The CDR3 is CASSLIPVTSGRTDTQYF. CDR3 DNA sequence: TGTGCCAGCAGCTTAATCCCGGTAACTAGCGGGAGAACAGATACGCAGTATTTT.

The rearrangement uses TRBV12-3 or TRBV12-4 and TRBJ2-7; D is perhaps TRBD1 (6 bases). The V end was cut by 4 bases, the J end by 3 bases, with 10 bases between. The CDR3 is made up of 13 amino acids. CDR3: CASSSGQNYEQYF. Here the CDR3 DNA reads TGTGCCAGCAGTTCAGGACAGAACTACGAGCAGTACTTC.

The rearrangement joins TRBV4-1 to TRBJ1-3; D remains unclear. The germline CDR1 and CDR2 sequences are MGHRA and YSYEKL. Trimming took 0 bases from V and 4 from J, leaving 13 bases between them. This CDR3 comprises 16 residues. CDR3 sequence: CASSQDRDRRGNTIYF. The CDR3 DNA reads as TGCGCCAGCAGCCAAGATAGGGATCGCCGCGGAAACACCATATATTTT.

The V gene is TRBV14, the J gene TRBJ1-1, with D maybe TRBD1 (5 bases). The CDR3 runs 16 residues. V was pared by 0 bases and J by 6 bases, with 17 bases between. Looked up from germline, CDR1 is SGHDN and CDR2 is FVKESK. The CDR3 region is CASSQEPTGPPSEAFF. CDR3 coding DNA: TGTGCCAGCAGCCAAGAACCCACAGGTCCGCCCTCTGAAGCTTTCTTT.